This is a list of T cell receptor beta chains from one sample in a study of metastatic and nonmetastatic thyroid tumors. TCRdb re-clonotyped the PCR reads via MiXCR. The sample lists about 22,000 clones; roughly 14% were seen once. The source material was tumor tissue. The receptors here all came from a female donor with papillary thyroid cancer or a benign thyroid nodule (not recorded which). Some clones in this sample may be carry-over from other donors' samples. Both conserved end residues are part of each CDR3. A D gene is named only where the DNA matches it firmly. Size is omitted from some rows. Given values are once, few, many or a class for expanded clones.

size: few; J: TRBJ2-1; D: -; V: TRBV28; DNA: TGTGCCAGCAGTTTGGAACTAAACAATGAGCAGTTCTTC; CDR3: CASSLELNNEQFF
size: many; J: TRBJ2-3; D: -; V: TRBV7-6; DNA: TGTGCCAGCAGCCCACGGCGGGCGAGCACAGATACGCAGTATTTT; CDR3: CASSPRRASTDTQYF
size: few; J: TRBJ1-2; D: -; V: TRBV4-2; DNA: TGTGCCAGCAGCCAAGGGGCCTGGTATGGCTACACCTTC; CDR3: CASSQGAWYGYTF
size: many; J: TRBJ2-5; D: -; V: TRBV9; DNA: TGTGCCAGCAGCGCCGGGGGACTTACCTATCAAGAGACCCAGTACTTC; CDR3: CASSAGGLTYQETQYF
size: -; J: TRBJ2-1; D: TRBD2; V: TRBV6-4; DNA: TGTGCCAGCAGTGTGCGTGCTAGCGGGCGGAATGAGCAGTTCTTC; CDR3: CASSVRASGRNEQFF
size: many; J: TRBJ1-5; D: TRBD1; V: TRBV6-1; DNA: TGTGCCAGCAGCGGACAGGGGGTTAGTCAGCCCCAGCATTTT; CDR3: CASSGQGVSQPQHF
size: -; J: TRBJ2-7; D: -; V: TRBV30; DNA: TGTGCCTGGAGTGGGCAGTCTGTCGAGCAGTACTTC; CDR3: CAWSGQSVEQYF
size: many; J: TRBJ1-6; D: -; V: TRBV2; DNA: TGTGCCTCCTCCCGCCCCAATTCACCCCTCCACTTT; CDR3: CASSRPNSPLHF
size: many; J: TRBJ1-5; D: -; V: TRBV6-1; DNA: TGTGCCAGCAGTGAATCGAGGAGGGGCGGGAGGCAGCCCCAGCATTTT; CDR3: CASSESRRGGRQPQHF
size: many; J: TRBJ2-7; D: TRBD2; V: TRBV18; DNA: TGTGCCAGCTCACCACCTAGCGGGAAGGGCCGAGAGCAGTACTTC; CDR3: CASSPPSGKGREQYF
size: -; J: TRBJ2-7; D: -; V: TRBV20-1; DNA: TGCAGTGCTAGAGGGTGGGGCTCCGAACAGTACTTC; CDR3: CSARGWGSEQYF
size: -; J: TRBJ2-2; D: -; V: TRBV3-1; DNA: TGTGCCAGCAGCCAAGGTGTACTGGGCACCGGGGAGCTGTTTTTT; CDR3: CASSQGVLGTGELFF
size: many; J: TRBJ1-5; D: -; V: TRBV2; DNA: TGTGCCAGCAGTGAAGCGGGACACCAGCCCCAGCATTTT; CDR3: CASSEAGHQPQHF
size: many; J: TRBJ2-5; D: -; V: TRBV18; DNA: TGTGCCAGCTCACCCGTTCCGCAAAAGACCCAGTACTTC; CDR3: CASSPVPQKTQYF
size: -; J: TRBJ2-7; D: -; V: TRBV6-5; DNA: TGTGCCAGCAGTTACTCGGGTTCCACAGCCAGGGTCCACGAGCAGTACTTC; CDR3: CASSYSGSTARVHEQYF
size: -; J: TRBJ2-7; D: TRBD1; V: TRBV18; DNA: TGTGCCAGCTCAAGGGACAGTATCTACGAGCAGTACTTC; CDR3: CASSRDSIYEQYF
size: many; J: TRBJ1-6; D: -; V: TRBV2; DNA: TGTGCCAGCGGTTCTAAGGGCGCCAGGGGTGATTCACCCCTCCACTTT; CDR3: CASGSKGARGDSPLHF
size: few; J: TRBJ2-7; D: -; V: TRBV2; DNA: TGTGCCAGCATGTACAGGTTTACCTACGAGCAGTACTTC; CDR3: CASMYRFTYEQYF
size: many; J: TRBJ2-5; D: -; V: TRBV5-6; DNA: TGTGCCAGCAGCTTCAGCCTGGGGTTCCAAGAGACCCAGTACTTC; CDR3: CASSFSLGFQETQYF
size: few; J: TRBJ2-1; D: -; V: TRBV10-3; DNA: TGTGCCATCTGTGAGTCGGCTATCGTCCTCAATGAGCAGTTCTTC; CDR3: CAICESAIVLNEQFF
size: many; J: TRBJ2-2; D: -; V: TRBV9; DNA: TGTGCCAGCAGCGTCCTCGTGAGGAGGGCCGCCGGGGAGCTGTTTTTT; CDR3: CASSVLVRRAAGELFF
size: medium-sized; J: TRBJ2-1; D: TRBD2; V: TRBV6-1; DNA: TGTGCCAGCAGTGACACTAGCGGGGTCAATGAGCAGTTCTTC; CDR3: CASSDTSGVNEQFF
size: many; J: TRBJ2-7; D: -; V: TRBV2; DNA: TGTGCCAGCGGCGGCGGGCGAAAGGAGCAGTACTTC; CDR3: CASGGGRKEQYF
size: many; J: TRBJ2-4; D: TRBD1; V: TRBV7-9; DNA: TGTGCCAGCAGCTCTGGACAGGGGAGTCTACTAAACATTCAGTACTTC; CDR3: CASSSGQGSLLNIQYF
size: many; J: TRBJ2-3; D: -; V: TRBV30; DNA: TGTGCCTGGAGGAGGGGGGGAGCCGTGGTAACAGATACGCAGTATTTT; CDR3: CAWRRGGAVVTDTQYF
size: many; J: TRBJ1-3; D: TRBD1; V: TRBV20-1; DNA: TGCAGTGCTTTGGACAGGAGTGGAAACACCATATATTTT; CDR3: CSALDRSGNTIYF
size: medium-sized; J: TRBJ2-7; D: TRBD1; V: TRBV6-1; DNA: TGTGCCAGCAGTAAGGACAGGGGCTCCTACGAGCAGTACTTC; CDR3: CASSKDRGSYEQYF
size: many; J: TRBJ1-1; D: -; V: TRBV11-2; DNA: TGTGCCAGCAGCTTACGGACCCAGTGGGACACTGAAGCTTTCTTT; CDR3: CASSLRTQWDTEAFF
size: many; J: TRBJ1-1; D: -; V: TRBV14; DNA: TGTGCCAGCAGCCAAGATCGCCTGGGGAACACTGAAGCTTTCTTT; CDR3: CASSQDRLGNTEAFF
size: many; J: TRBJ2-2; D: TRBD2; V: TRBV12-5; DNA: TGTGCTAGTGGTATCCCTAAGGCGGGAGCCGACGGGGAGCTGTTTTTT; CDR3: CASGIPKAGADGELFF
size: many; J: TRBJ1-5; D: TRBD1; V: TRBV12-3/TRBV12-4; DNA: TGTGCCAGCAGCCCGGACAGGGATGATCAGCCCCAGCATTTT; CDR3: CASSPDRDDQPQHF
size: few; J: TRBJ1-2; D: -; V: TRBV19; DNA: TGTGCCAGTAGTATCCCGGATAGCCACTCCTATGGCTACACCTTC; CDR3: CASSIPDSHSYGYTF
size: many; J: TRBJ1-1; D: -; V: TRBV7-6; DNA: TGTGCCAGCAGCTTAGGAGCAGGCTTGAACACTGAAGCTTTCTTT; CDR3: CASSLGAGLNTEAFF
size: many; J: TRBJ2-5; D: TRBD2; V: TRBV7-9; DNA: TGTGCCAGCAGCTTAGTCCTAGCGGGGGGCCCAGTAGAGACCCAGTACTTC; CDR3: CASSLVLAGGPVETQYF
size: large; J: TRBJ2-7; D: TRBD1; V: TRBV12-3/TRBV12-4; DNA: TGTGCCAGCAGCAGAAACAGGGGATACGAGCAGTACTTC; CDR3: CASSRNRGYEQYF
size: few; J: TRBJ1-6; D: -; V: TRBV15; DNA: TGTTCCACCAGCACTGGATGTGATAATTCACCCCTCCACTTT; CDR3: CSTSTGCDNSPLHF
size: many; J: TRBJ1-5; D: TRBD1; V: TRBV19; DNA: TGTGCCAGTAGTATAGGAGTCGGGACAGGGAGGGGGCAGCCCCAGCATTTT; CDR3: CASSIGVGTGRGQPQHF